A single T cell receptor (beta chain) is shown here with its context. Its specificity is not known. The sample originates from a study of early T cells in non-severe SARS-CoV-2 infection. About the research overall: Bulk RNA isolated from unsorted whole blood underwent sequencing; chains were not paired.

Tagging with unique molecular identifiers was applied to individual cDNA molecules. TCRdb redid the calling of the 5' RACE reads with MiXCR, one entry per CDR3 protein. Of tens of thousands of distinct CDR3 sequences listed, approximately 13% are singletons. Findings and caveats of the study: A preference for anti-spike CD8 responses marked VDJdb matching, which missed private and CD4 specificities.

V lost 5 bases, J lost 2 bases, and 12 bases lay in between. This CDR3 is built from 14 residues. This rearrangement joins TRBV12-3 or TRBV12-4 to TRBJ2-5, with D possibly matching TRBD2 (6 bases). The source material was whole blood, sampled at baseline. The source is an adult who was a healthcare worker with PCR-confirmed SARS-CoV-2 infection or an uninfected control (not recorded which). CDR3 bases: TGTGCCAGCAGTCAACGGACTACGCAAGAGACCCAGTACTTC. The encoded protein is CASSQRTTQETQYF.